This TCR beta chain was identified during a study of regulatory T cells in long-lasting Graves disease. Time point defined: newly diagnosed GD, antithyroid drugs for less than 3 months. PBMC-derived RNA was used for the TCR library. HTBI primers from iRepertoire and Arm-PCR of CDR3 regions yielded the TCR beta libraries. MiXCR, run by TCRdb on the multiplex PCR reads, gives a single entry per CDR3 protein. The sample holds 400,000 to 450,000 distinct CDR3 sequences, about 16% seen once. CDR3 length: 14 residues. Germline CDR1 reads SGHRS; CDR2 reads YFSETQ. The V and J ends lost 5 bases and 4 bases, in that order; junction bases with no gene match: 6. The same data also went into a second study, on T cells in Graves' hyperthyroidism and ophthalmopathy. From that report: Across 18 months, stable Graves' hyperthyroidism was marked by no progression to ophthalmopathy. The HTBI set primed first-round TCR CDR3 RT-PCR. Peripheral blood also featured most of the thyroid clonotypes expanded above 0.001.

The sequence came from a woman aged 30 to 39 with Graves disease. The sequencing here drew on peripheral blood mononuclear cells (PBMCs), taken at new diagnosis, from a patient treated with antithyroid drugs. The gene calls are TRBV5-1 and TRBJ2-3, with TRBD2 identical over 8 bases. The CDR3 protein is CASRDGRAADTQYF. The CDR3 DNA follows: TGCGCCAGCAGGGACGGGAGGGCCGCAGATACGCAGTATTTT.